This TCR beta chain was recorded in a study of T-cell memory formation after mild COVID-19. Study findings and constraints: CD8+ contracting clones occupied EMRA, while CD4+ ones occupied mainly CM and EM. Some responding clones appeared in pre-infection memory, suggesting cross-reactive memory joined.

On this clonotype itself: Antigen: not known.

Barcoded TCR alpha and TCR beta cDNA libraries with UMIs came from 5'RACE using constant-segment primers. A single record per CDR3 protein comes from TCRdb applying MiXCR to the 5' RACE reads. The table shows about 310,000 distinct CDR3 sequences, with roughly a fifth occurring only once. V was clipped by 2 bases and J by 6 bases, with 5 bases between them. The CDR3 consists of 11 residues. CDR1 is ENHRY, CDR2 SYGVKD, per germline. Sequenced sample: PBMCs or a T cell subset sorted from them (not recorded which). The TCR comes from a man aged 18-30 years who had mild COVID-19 (a few samples of this study predate the infection). Cell type and time point are not known. This chain joins TRBV10-3 and TRBJ2-7; no firm D call. CDR3 nucleotides: TGTGCCATCAGTGAGGGTCCCGAGCAGTACTTC. Its translation: CAISEGPEQYF.